The clone carrying this TCR beta chain came up a few times. TCRdb re-analysed the RT-PCR reads in MiXCR, keeping a single row per CDR3 protein. Of some 500,000 distinct CDR3 sequences listed, 25% were seen once; the top ten hold 1.9%. This sample is part of a study of response to subunit inactivated influenza vaccine. Sequencing was performed on CD4+ T cells sorted from PBMCs, taken roughly 5 days after vaccination. The TCR sequence derives from a man aged 50 to 60 who received an inactivated influenza vaccine.

In nucleotides, the CDR3 is TGTGCCAGCAGCCACGGGATGGAGGATACGCAGTATTTT. Its protein is CASSHGMEDTQYF. The chain is built from TRBV27 and TRBJ2-3; D is perhaps TRBD2 (5 bases). The CDR3 spans 13 residues. V gave up 6 bases and J gave up 6 bases, with 13 bases separating them. CDR1 is MNHEY and CDR2 is SMNVEV in the germline V gene (reference sequence).